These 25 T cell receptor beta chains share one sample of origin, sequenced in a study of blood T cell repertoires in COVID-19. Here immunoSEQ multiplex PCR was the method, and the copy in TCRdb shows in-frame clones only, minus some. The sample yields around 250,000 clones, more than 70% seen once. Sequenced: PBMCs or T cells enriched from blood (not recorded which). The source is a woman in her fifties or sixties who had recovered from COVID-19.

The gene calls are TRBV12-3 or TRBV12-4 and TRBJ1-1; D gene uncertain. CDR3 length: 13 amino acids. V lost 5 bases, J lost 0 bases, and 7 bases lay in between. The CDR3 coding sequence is TGTGCCAGCAGTAGAGGCATGAACACTGAAGCTTTCTTT. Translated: CASSRGMNTEAFF.

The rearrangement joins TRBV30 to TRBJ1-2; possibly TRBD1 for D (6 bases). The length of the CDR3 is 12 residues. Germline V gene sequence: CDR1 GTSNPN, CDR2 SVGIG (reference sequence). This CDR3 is CAGEGGIYGYTF. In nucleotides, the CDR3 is TGTGCTGGCGAGGGGGGGATTTATGGCTACACCTTC.

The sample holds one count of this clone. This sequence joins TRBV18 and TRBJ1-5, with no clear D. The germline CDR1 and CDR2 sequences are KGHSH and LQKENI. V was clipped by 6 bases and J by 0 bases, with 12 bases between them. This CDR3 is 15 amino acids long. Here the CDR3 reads CASSMGRPSNQPQHF. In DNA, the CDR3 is TGTGCCAGCTCGATGGGCAGACCTAGCAATCAGCCCCAGCATTTT.

Written as DNA, the CDR3 is TGTGCCAGCAGCTTAGGCAGCAGGGGGCAATATGGCTACACCTTC. This encodes CASSLGSRGQYGYTF. The chain joins TRBV7-2 to TRBJ1-2; 8 positions agree with TRBD1. This CDR3 is built from 15 residues. Germline V gene data show CDR1 as SGHTA and CDR2 as FQGNSA. J was trimmed by 5 bases and V by 1 base; bases with no gene match: 6.

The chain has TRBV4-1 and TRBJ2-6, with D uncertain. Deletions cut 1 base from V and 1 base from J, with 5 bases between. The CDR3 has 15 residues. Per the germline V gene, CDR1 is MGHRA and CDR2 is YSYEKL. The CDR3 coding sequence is TGCGCCAGCAGCCAAGTGCAGTCTGGGGCCAACGTCCTGACTTTC. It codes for CASSQVQSGANVLTF.

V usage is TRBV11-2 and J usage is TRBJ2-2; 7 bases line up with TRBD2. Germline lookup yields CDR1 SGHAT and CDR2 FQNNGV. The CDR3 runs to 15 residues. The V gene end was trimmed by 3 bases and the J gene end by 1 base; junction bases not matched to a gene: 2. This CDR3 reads CASSFRGRNTGELFF. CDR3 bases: TGTGCCAGCAGCTTCCGCGGGAGGAACACCGGGGAGCTGTTTTTT.

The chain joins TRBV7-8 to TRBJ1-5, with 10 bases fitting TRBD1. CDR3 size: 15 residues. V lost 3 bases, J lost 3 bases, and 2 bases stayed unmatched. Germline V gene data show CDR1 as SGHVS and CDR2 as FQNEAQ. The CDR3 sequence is CASSLDRGVNQPQHF. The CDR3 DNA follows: TGTGCCAGCAGCTTGGACAGGGGGGTCAATCAGCCCCAGCATTTT.

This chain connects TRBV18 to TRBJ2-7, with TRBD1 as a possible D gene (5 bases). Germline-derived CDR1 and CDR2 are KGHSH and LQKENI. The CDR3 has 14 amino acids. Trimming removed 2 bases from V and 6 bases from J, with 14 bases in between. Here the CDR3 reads CASSPGAGSGEQYF. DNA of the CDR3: TGTGCCAGCTCACCAGGGGCAGGTTCTGGCGAGCAGTACTTC.

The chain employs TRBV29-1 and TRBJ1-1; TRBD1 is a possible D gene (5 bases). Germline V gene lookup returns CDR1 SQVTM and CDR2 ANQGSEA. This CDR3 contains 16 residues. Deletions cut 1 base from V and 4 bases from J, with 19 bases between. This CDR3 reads CSVEGGRGAFGTEAFF. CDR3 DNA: TGCAGCGTTGAAGGAGGCCGTGGGGCATTCGGCACTGAAGCTTTCTTT.

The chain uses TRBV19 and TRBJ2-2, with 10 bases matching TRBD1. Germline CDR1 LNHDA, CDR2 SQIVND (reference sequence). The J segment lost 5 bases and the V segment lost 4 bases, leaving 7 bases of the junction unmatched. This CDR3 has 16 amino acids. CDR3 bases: TGTGCCAGTAGTACCAATGGACAGGGGGAAACCGGGGAGCTGTTTTTT. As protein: CASSTNGQGETGELFF.

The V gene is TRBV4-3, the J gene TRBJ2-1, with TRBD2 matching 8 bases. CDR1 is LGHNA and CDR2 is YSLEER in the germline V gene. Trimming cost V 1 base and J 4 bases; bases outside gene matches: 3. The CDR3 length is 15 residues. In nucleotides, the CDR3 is TGCGCCAGCAGCCAAGCGCGGGGGGCGTACAATGAGCAGTTCTTC. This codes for CASSQARGAYNEQFF.

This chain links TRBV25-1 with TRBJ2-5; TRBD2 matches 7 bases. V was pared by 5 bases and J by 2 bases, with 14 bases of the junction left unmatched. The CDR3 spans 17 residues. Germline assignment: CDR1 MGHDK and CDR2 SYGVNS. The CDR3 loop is CASSSPYLGAGQETQYF. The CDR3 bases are TGTGCCAGCAGTTCCCCCTACTTGGGAGCGGGACAAGAGACCCAGTACTTC. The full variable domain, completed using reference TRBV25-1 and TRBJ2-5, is EADIYQTPRYLVIGTGKKITLECSQTMGHDKMYWYQQDPGMELHLIHYSYGVNSTEKGDLSSESTVSRIRTEHFPLTLESARPSHTSQYLCASSSPYLGAGQETQYFGPGTRLLVL.

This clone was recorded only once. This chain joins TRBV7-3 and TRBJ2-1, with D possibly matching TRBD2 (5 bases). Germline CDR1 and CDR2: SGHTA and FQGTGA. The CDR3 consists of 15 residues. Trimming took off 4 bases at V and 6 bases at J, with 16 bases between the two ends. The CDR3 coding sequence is TGTGCCAGCAGCTCATTACTAGTAGCCTCCAATGAGCAGTTCTTC. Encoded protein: CASSSLLVASNEQFF.

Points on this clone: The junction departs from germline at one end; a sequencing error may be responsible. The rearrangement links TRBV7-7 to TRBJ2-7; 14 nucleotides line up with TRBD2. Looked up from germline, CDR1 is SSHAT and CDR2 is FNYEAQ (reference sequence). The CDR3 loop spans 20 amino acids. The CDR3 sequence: CASSLARGLAGARSSYEQYF. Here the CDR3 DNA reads TGTGCTAGCAGCTTAGCGAGGGGACTAGCGGGAGCGCGGAGCTCCTACGAGCAGTACTTC. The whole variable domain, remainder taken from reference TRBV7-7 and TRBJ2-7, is GAGVSQSPRYKVTKRGQDVTLRCDPISSHATLYWYQQALGQGPEFLTYFNYEAQPDKSGLPSDRFSAERPEGSISTLTIQRTEQRDSAMYRCASSLARGLAGARSSYEQYFGPGTRLTVT.

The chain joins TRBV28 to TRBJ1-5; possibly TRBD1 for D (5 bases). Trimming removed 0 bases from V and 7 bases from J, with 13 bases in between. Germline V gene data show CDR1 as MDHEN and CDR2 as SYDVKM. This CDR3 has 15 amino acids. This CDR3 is CASSLWGQGGQPQHF. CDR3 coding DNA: TGTGCCAGCAGTTTATGGGGGCAGGGTGGCCAGCCCCAGCATTTT.

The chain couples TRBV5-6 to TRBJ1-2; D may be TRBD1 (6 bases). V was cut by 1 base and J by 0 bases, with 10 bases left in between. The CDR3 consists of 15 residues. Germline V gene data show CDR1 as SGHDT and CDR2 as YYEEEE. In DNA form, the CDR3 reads TGTGCCAGCAGCTTGAGGACAGCCACTAACTATGGCTACACCTTC. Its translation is CASSLRTATNYGYTF.

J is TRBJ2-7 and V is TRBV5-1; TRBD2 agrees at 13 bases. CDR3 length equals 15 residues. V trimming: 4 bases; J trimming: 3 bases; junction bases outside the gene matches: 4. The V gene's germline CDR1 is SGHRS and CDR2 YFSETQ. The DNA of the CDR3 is TGCGCCAGCAGCCGGGGGACTAGCGGGATCTACGAGCAGTACTTC. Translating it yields CASSRGTSGIYEQYF.

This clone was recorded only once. The CDR3 DNA reads TGCGCCAGCAGCCAAGATTTTGGAGGAATGAACACTGAAGCTTTCTTT. Translating it yields CASSQDFGGMNTEAFF. The rearrangement links TRBV4-3 to TRBJ1-1; D gene unclear. The germline V and J ends were trimmed by 0 bases and 0 bases, with 11 bases remaining between them. The CDR3 consists of 16 residues. Germline CDR1 and CDR2: LGHNA and YSLEER.

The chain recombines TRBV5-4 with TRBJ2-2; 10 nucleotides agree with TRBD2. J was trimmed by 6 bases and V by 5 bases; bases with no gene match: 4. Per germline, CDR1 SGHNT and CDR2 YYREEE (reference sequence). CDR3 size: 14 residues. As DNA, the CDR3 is TGTGCCAGCAGTGGGCTAGCGGGAGCCGGGGAGCTGTTTTTT. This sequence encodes CASSGLAGAGELFF.

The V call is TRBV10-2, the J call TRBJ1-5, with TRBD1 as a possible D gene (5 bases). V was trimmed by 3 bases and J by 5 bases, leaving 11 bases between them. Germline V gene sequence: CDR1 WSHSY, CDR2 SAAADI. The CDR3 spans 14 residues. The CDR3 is CASSEQGADQPQHF. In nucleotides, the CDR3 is TGCGCCAGCAGTGAACAAGGGGCAGATCAGCCCCAGCATTTT.

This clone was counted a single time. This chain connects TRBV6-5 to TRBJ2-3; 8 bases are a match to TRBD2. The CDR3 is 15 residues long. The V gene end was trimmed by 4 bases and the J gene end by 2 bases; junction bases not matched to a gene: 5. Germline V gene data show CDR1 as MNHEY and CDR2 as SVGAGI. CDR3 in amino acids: CASSWLAGNTDTQYF. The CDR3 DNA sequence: TGTGCCAGCAGTTGGTTAGCGGGAAACACAGATACGCAGTATTTT.

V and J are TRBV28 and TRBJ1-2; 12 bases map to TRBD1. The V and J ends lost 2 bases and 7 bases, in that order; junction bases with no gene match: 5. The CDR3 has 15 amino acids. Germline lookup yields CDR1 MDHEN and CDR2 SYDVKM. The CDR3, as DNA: TGTGCCAGCAGTTTAGGGACAGGGGGCTGGCTTGGCTACACCTTC. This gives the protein CASSLGTGGWLGYTF.

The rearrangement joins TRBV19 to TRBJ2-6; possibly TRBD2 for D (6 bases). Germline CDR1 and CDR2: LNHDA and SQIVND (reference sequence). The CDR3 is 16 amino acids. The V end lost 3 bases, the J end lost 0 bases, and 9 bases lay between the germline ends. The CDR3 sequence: CASSMPGGSGANVLTF. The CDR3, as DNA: TGTGCCAGTAGTATGCCCGGGGGCTCTGGGGCCAACGTCCTGACTTTC. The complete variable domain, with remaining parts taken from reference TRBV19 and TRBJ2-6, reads DGGITQSPKYLFRKEGQNVTLSCEQNLNHDAMYWYRQDPGQGLRLIYYSQIVNDFQKGDIAEGYSVSREKKESFPLTVTSAQKNPTAFYLCASSMPGGSGANVLTFGAGSRLTVL.

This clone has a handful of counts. Here the CDR3 reads CASSSGTETYGYTF. CDR3 coding DNA: TGTGCCAGCAGTTCCGGGACTGAGACCTATGGCTACACCTTC. This chain links TRBV27 with TRBJ1-2, with a tentative D call TRBD1 (5 bases). Looked up from germline, CDR1 is MNHEY and CDR2 is SMNVEV (reference sequence). The CDR3 covers 14 residues. V gave up 4 bases and J gave up 4 bases, with 13 bases separating them.

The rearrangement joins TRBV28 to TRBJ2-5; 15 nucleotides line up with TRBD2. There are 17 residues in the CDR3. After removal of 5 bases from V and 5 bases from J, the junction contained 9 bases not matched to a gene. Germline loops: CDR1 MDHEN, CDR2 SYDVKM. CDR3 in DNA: TGTGCCAGCAGTCCCCGGACTAGCGGGAGGGTAGGGGAGACCCAGTACTTC. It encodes CASSPRTSGRVGETQYF.